The 30 T cell receptor beta chains given below trace back to one sample, sequenced in a study of neurological immune-mediated disorders. TCRdb re-called the 5' RACE reads with MiXCR, one entry per CDR3 protein. The sample consists of approximately 50,000 distinct CDR3 sequences, 10% to 13% of them appearing once. Sequenced: PBMCs. The receptor set was obtained from a man between 65 and 80 years old with HTLV-1-associated myelopathy (HAM/TSP).

This clonotype was recorded at least ten times. The V gene is TRBV7-2, the J gene TRBJ1-5; D is uncertain. V was trimmed by 5 bases and J by 4 bases, leaving 9 bases between them. This CDR3 contains 13 residues. Germline values: CDR1 SGHTA, CDR2 FQGNSA. CDR3 nucleotide sequence: TGTGCCAGCAGCCAGGATTGGAATCAGCCCCAGCATTTT. Residues: CASSQDWNQPQHF.

The chain links TRBV2 to TRBJ2-6, with TRBD2 identical over 10 bases. CDR1 SNHLY and CDR2 FYNNEI come from the germline V gene. Germline trimming cut 6 bases from V and 0 bases from J; bases unmatched to any gene: 8. This CDR3 is built from 18 residues. This CDR3 reads CASRFSSGGFSGANVLTF. The DNA for the CDR3 is TGTGCCAGCAGATTCTCTAGCGGGGGCTTCTCTGGGGCCAACGTCCTGACTTTC.

At least ten counts were recorded for this clonotype. The chain couples TRBV12-3 or TRBV12-4 to TRBJ2-1; 7 bases match TRBD2. V lost 3 bases to trimming and J lost 10 bases; unmatched junction nucleotides: 6. The length of the CDR3 is 13 residues. The CDR3 sequence: CASSFAGDGEQFF. CDR3 coding DNA: TGTGCCAGCAGTTTCGCGGGAGACGGGGAGCAGTTCTTC.

The table lists this clonotype with many counts. This rearrangement joins TRBV20-1 to TRBJ2-5; TRBD2 matches at 9 bases. The CDR3 is 15 amino acids. V was pared by 3 bases and J by 5 bases, with 10 bases of the junction left unmatched. The germline V gene has CDR1 DFQATT and CDR2 SNEGSKA (reference sequence). The CDR3 coding sequence is TGCAGTGCTAGTTTGTCGGGGCTAGCGGGGGAGACCCAGTACTTC. It yields the protein CSASLSGLAGETQYF.

This clonotype has at least ten counts. V gene TRBV7-2 combines with J gene TRBJ2-1, with D tentatively TRBD2 (6 bases). This CDR3 contains 14 residues. The germline V and J ends were trimmed by 4 bases and 4 bases, with 11 bases remaining between them. CDR1 and CDR2 from the germline V gene are SGHTA and FQGNSA. CDR3 amino acids: CASSSAGIYNEQFF. The CDR3, as DNA: TGTGCCAGCAGCTCAGCGGGTATTTACAATGAGCAGTTCTTC.

This clonotype was recorded many times. The chain's CDR3 is CASSPRTANTGELFF. CDR3 nucleotide sequence: TGTGCCAGCAGCCCGCGGACCGCGAACACCGGGGAGCTGTTTTTT. This sequence joins TRBV7-9 and TRBJ2-2; D is ambiguous. The germline V and J ends were trimmed by 5 bases and 0 bases, with 10 bases remaining between them. CDR1 and CDR2 (germline): SEHNR, FQNEAQ (reference sequence). The CDR3 loop spans 15 amino acids.

Many counts were recorded for this clonotype. The rearrangement joins TRBV7-8 to TRBJ2-7; the D gene is possibly TRBD1 (5 bases). The CDR3 has 15 amino acids. Germline V gives CDR1 SGHVS, CDR2 FQNEAQ. V lost 2 bases, J lost 1 base, and 12 bases lay in between. The CDR3 here is CASSLTPDKSYEQYF. CDR3 nucleotide sequence: TGTGCCAGCAGCTTAACCCCGGACAAGTCCTACGAGCAGTACTTC.

The chain couples TRBV20-1 to TRBJ1-1; the D gene is possibly TRBD1 (5 bases). This CDR3 region has 13 residues. With 0 bases removed from V and 4 bases from J, the gap between germline ends came to 9 bases. The V gene's germline CDR1 is DFQATT and CDR2 SNEGSKA (reference sequence). The DNA of the CDR3 is TGCAGTGCTAGAGAATCAGGGTCCACTGAAGCTTTCTTT. It codes for CSARESGSTEAFF.

This clonotype has a count of ten or more. This chain connects TRBV20-1 to TRBJ2-7; D is possibly TRBD1 (7 bases). The CDR3 is made up of 12 amino acids. CDR1 is DFQATT and CDR2 is SNEGSKA in the germline V gene (reference sequence). Deletions cut 4 bases from V and 6 bases from J, with 13 bases between. The CDR3 is CSAKGTAGEQYF. CDR3 nucleotide sequence: TGCAGTGCTAAGGGGACAGCGGGCGAGCAGTACTTC.

By its share, this clonotype is medium-sized. The chain employs TRBV2 and TRBJ1-1, with a tentative D call TRBD1 (5 bases). This CDR3 region has 15 residues. Looked up from germline, CDR1 is SNHLY and CDR2 is FYNNEI. Between the trimmed V and J ends, which lost 6 bases and 1 base, there was a span of 15 bases. The CDR3 sequence: CASRDIGAPNTEAFF. Written as DNA, the CDR3 is TGTGCCAGCAGGGATATTGGGGCCCCGAACACTGAAGCTTTCTTT.

This clonotype was seen many times. The chain couples TRBV5-1 to TRBJ2-3; possibly TRBD1 or TRBD2 for D (5 bases each). The germline CDR1 and CDR2 sequences are SGHRS and YFSETQ. Trimming stripped 4 bases from V and 5 bases from J, with 14 bases between. This CDR3 comprises 14 residues. CDR3 coding DNA: TGCGCCAGCAGCCCCGGGACCTCGGGAGATACGCAGTATTTT. Translating it yields CASSPGTSGDTQYF.

This clonotype was counted at least ten times. This sequence joins TRBV6-2 or TRBV6-3 and TRBJ2-7; TRBD1 might be the D (5 bases). There are 13 residues in the CDR3. The germline V gene encodes CDR1 MNHEY and CDR2 SVGEGT. Trimming stripped 2 bases from V and 2 bases from J, with 7 bases between. CDR3 residues: CASSYLGAYEQYF. The CDR3 DNA reads as TGTGCCAGCAGTTACCTAGGGGCCTACGAGCAGTACTTC.

There are many counts of this clonotype. The gene calls are TRBV2 and TRBJ2-1; the D gene could be TRBD1 or TRBD2 (6 bases each). The V gene's germline CDR1 is SNHLY and CDR2 FYNNEI. The length of the CDR3 is 15 residues. V dropped 4 bases and J dropped 6 bases, with 16 bases sitting between them. The CDR3, as DNA: TGTGCCAGCAGTGCAGTACGGGGGCTGGGCAATGAGCAGTTCTTC. It translates to CASSAVRGLGNEQFF.

The V call is TRBV11-2, the J call TRBJ2-7; 11 bases map to TRBD2. Germline loops: CDR1 SGHAT, CDR2 FQNNGV. CDR3 length: 15 amino acids. J was trimmed by 3 bases and V by 4 bases; bases with no gene match: 5. CDR3 amino acids: CASSSGLAGLYEQYF. The CDR3, as DNA: TGTGCCAGCAGCTCTGGACTAGCGGGTCTCTACGAGCAGTACTTC. Using reference TRBV11-2 and TRBJ2-7 for the parts outside the CDR3, the full variable domain is EAGVAQSPRYKIIEKRQSVAFWCNPISGHATLYWYQQILGQGPKLLIQFQNNGVVDDSQLPKDRFSAERLKGVDSTLKIQPAKLEDSAVYLCASSSGLAGLYEQYFGPGTRLTVT.

This clonotype was detected a few times. The gene calls are TRBV18 and TRBJ2-2, with D tentatively TRBD1 (6 bases). The ends were cut back, 6 bases at V and 1 base at J, with 21 bases in the middle. Germline CDR1 is KGHSH and CDR2 is LQKENI. This CDR3 is built from 18 residues. The CDR3 bases are TGTGCCAGCTCGAACCTAGTCTTTCAGGGACAGAACACCGGGGAGCTGTTTTTT. This codes for CASSNLVFQGQNTGELFF.

The chain links TRBV29-1 to TRBJ2-1; the D gene is possibly TRBD2 (5 bases). Germline lookup yields CDR1 SQVTM and CDR2 ANQGSEA. This CDR3 region has 13 residues. The germline V and J ends were trimmed by 7 bases and 2 bases, with 12 bases remaining between them. This CDR3 is CSADAGAYNEQFF. In nucleotides, the CDR3 is TGCAGCGCCGACGCCGGGGCCTACAATGAGCAGTTCTTC.

This clonotype was counted ten times or more. The rearrangement uses TRBV20-1 and TRBJ2-4; 12 nucleotides line up with TRBD2. The CDR3 is 18 residues long. V shed 6 bases, J shed 0 bases, and the junction held 12 bases outside the gene matches. CDR1 and CDR2 (germline): DFQATT, SNEGSKA (reference sequence). The CDR3 sequence is CSARRRTSGVGAKNIQYF. For the CDR3, the DNA is TGCAGTGCCCGCCGACGGACTAGCGGGGTTGGAGCCAAAAACATTCAGTACTTC.

This clonotype came up many times. This chain links TRBV6-5 with TRBJ1-6, with D uncertain. V dropped 6 bases and J dropped 0 bases, with 18 bases sitting between them. Germline V gene data show CDR1 as MNHEY and CDR2 as SVGAGI. This CDR3 has 18 amino acids. The CDR3 is CASRSPHLASSYNSPLHF. In DNA, the CDR3 is TGTGCCAGCAGGTCCCCCCACTTGGCGAGCTCCTATAATTCACCCCTCCACTTT.

This clonotype appeared many times. The J gene is TRBJ2-7, the V gene TRBV6-5; possible D gene TRBD1, 7 bases. The CDR3 is 15 residues long. The V and J ends lost 0 bases and 8 bases respectively, with 17 bases between them. The germline V gene encodes CDR1 MNHEY and CDR2 SVGAGI. CDR3 bases: TGTGCCAGCAGTTACTCTTCTAGGGCAGGGGGGCAGCAGTACTTC. The encoded protein is CASSYSSRAGGQQYF.

This clonotype was counted many times. The gene calls are TRBV5-1 and TRBJ2-2, with 9 positions matching TRBD2. The V and J ends lost 0 bases and 1 base, in that order; junction bases with no gene match: 19. The CDR3 has 22 residues. Germline CDR1 is SGHRS and CDR2 is YFSETQ. As DNA, the CDR3 is TGCGCCAGCAGCTTGGCTTTTCTTTGGGCTAGCGGGACCTCTGTGAACACCGGGGAGCTGTTTTTT. As protein: CASSLAFLWASGTSVNTGELFF.

This clonotype was recorded many times. V usage is TRBV5-1 and J usage is TRBJ2-1; 15 nucleotides agree with TRBD2. The CDR3 runs to 17 residues. With V trimmed by 4 bases and J by 9 bases, 11 bases remained unmatched. Germline V gene lookup returns CDR1 SGHRS and CDR2 YFSETQ. The CDR3 loop reads CASSLSTGLAGGGEQFF. CDR3 DNA: TGCGCCAGCAGCCTTAGCACCGGACTAGCGGGAGGGGGTGAGCAGTTCTTC.

There are many counts of this clonotype. J is TRBJ2-1 and V is TRBV5-5; D is possibly TRBD2 (7 bases). Trimming shortened V by 0 bases and J by 8 bases, and 15 bases separated the two germline ends. This CDR3 contains 15 residues. CDR1 SGHKS and CDR2 YYEKEE come from the germline V gene (reference sequence). The CDR3 nucleotides read TGTGCCAGCAGCTTGGAAGGCGGGGGCGGGGATGAGCAGTTCTTC. This translates into CASSLEGGGGDEQFF.

In its sample, this clonotype was seen many times. CDR3 in amino acids: CASSLVLAGVFNTGELFF. CDR3 nucleotides: TGTGCCAGCAGCTTAGTGTTAGCGGGAGTTTTTAACACCGGGGAGCTGTTTTTT. The gene calls are TRBV7-8 and TRBJ2-2; 9 nucleotides match TRBD2. The length of the CDR3 is 18 residues. J lost 2 bases, V lost 1 base, and 8 bases had no gene match. Germline V CDR1 and CDR2: SGHVS, FQNEAQ.

This clonotype has a count of ten or more. A much larger clone differs from this one at a single base, so this may be a read error. The chain combines TRBV12-3 or TRBV12-4 with TRBJ2-5; 7 nucleotides line up with TRBD1. The CDR3 consists of 16 residues. V lost 10 bases to trimming and J lost 5 bases; unmatched junction nucleotides: 19. The CDR3 reads CANRDDVGQTGETQYF. The CDR3 nucleotides are TGTGCCAACAGAGACGATGTCGGACAGACAGGGGAGACCCAGTACTTC.

By frequency in the sample, this clonotype is medium-sized. The genes are TRBV28 and TRBJ2-3; D perhaps matches TRBD2 (6 bases). The ends were cut back, 3 bases at V and 3 bases at J, with 10 bases in the middle. Looked up from germline, CDR1 is MDHEN and CDR2 is SYDVKM. The CDR3 contains 14 residues. The CDR3 loop reads CASSFLSGTDTQYF. As DNA, the CDR3 is TGTGCCAGCAGTTTCCTGAGCGGGACAGATACGCAGTATTTT. Variable domain in full (rest from reference TRBV28 and TRBJ2-3): DVKVTQSSRYLVKRTGEKVFLECVQDMDHENMFWYRQDPGLGLRLIYFSYDVKMKEKGDIPEGYSVSREKKERFSLILESASTNQTSMYLCASSFLSGTDTQYFGPGTRLTVL.

This clonotype was detected many times. The gene calls are TRBV4-1 and TRBJ2-6; D gene uncertain. This CDR3 contains 15 residues. Germline CDR1 MGHRA, CDR2 YSYEKL. V dropped 0 bases and J dropped 0 bases, with 3 bases sitting between them. CDR3 sequence: CASSQDPSGANVLTF. CDR3 in DNA: TGCGCCAGCAGCCAAGACCCCTCTGGGGCCAACGTCCTGACTTTC.

This clonotype occurred many times. The V gene is TRBV28, the J gene TRBJ2-7, with D tentatively TRBD2 (5 bases). The CDR3 runs to 14 residues. V lost 7 bases and J lost 0, with 13 bases in between. Germline assignment: CDR1 MDHEN and CDR2 SYDVKM. CDR3 sequence reads: CASMWAGYSYEQYF. The DNA of the CDR3 is TGTGCCAGCATGTGGGCGGGCTACTCCTACGAGCAGTACTTC.

This clonotype was seen at least ten times. The gene calls are TRBV11-2 and TRBJ2-1; weak D call: TRBD2 (5 bases). This CDR3 contains 16 residues. Trimming cost V 6 bases and J 8 bases, with 23 bases left between them. Germline V gives CDR1 SGHAT, CDR2 FQNNGV. The CDR3 coding sequence is TGTGCCAGCAGATCTCTGGCGGGTCGAACTCAACATGAGCAGTTCTTC. Its translation is CASRSLAGRTQHEQFF. Complete variable domain (other parts from reference TRBV11-2 and TRBJ2-1): EAGVAQSPRYKIIEKRQSVAFWCNPISGHATLYWYQQILGQGPKLLIQFQNNGVVDDSQLPKDRFSAERLKGVDSTLKIQPAKLEDSAVYLCASRSLAGRTQHEQFFGPGTRLTVL.

There are many counts of this clonotype. The chain combines TRBV2 with TRBJ2-7; D is perhaps TRBD2 (5 bases). CDR3 length: 11 amino acids. Trimming took 8 bases from V and 3 from J, leaving 8 bases between them. From germline, CDR1 is SNHLY and CDR2 FYNNEI. The CDR3 protein is CASRGHYEQYF. DNA for the CDR3: TGTGCCAGCCGGGGTCACTACGAGCAGTACTTC.

This clonotype was detected ten times or more. This rearrangement joins TRBV28 to TRBJ1-6; D is ambiguous. V lost 8 bases and J lost 6, with 17 bases in between. Germline assignment: CDR1 MDHEN and CDR2 SYDVKM. The CDR3 is 15 amino acids. The chain's CDR3 is CASSRNGSPNSPLHF. CDR3 nucleotides: TGTGCCAGCTCCCGGAATGGGTCTCCTAATTCACCCCTCCACTTT.